These 2 T cell receptor beta chains share one sample of origin, sequenced in a study of T cell responses to AZD1222 COVID-19 vaccine (dated by TCRdb to the early 2020s). What this sample's time point label stands for: baseline before first vaccination. The library was generated by the immunoSEQ multiplex PCR assay. The table was pulled from immuneACCESS by TCRdb, which kept in-frame rearrangements only. Such tables lose some clones; where checked, under half of the loss comes from unresolved V genes, and the rest has no known cause. For this sample the table gives about 160,000 clones, of which about 89% were detected only once. The ten most abundant clones make up around 2% of the sample. Sequencing was performed on peripheral blood, taken on day 0 of AZD1222 vaccination. All receptors come from an adult in good health.

The rearrangement uses TRBV11-2 and TRBJ2-3; 7 nucleotides line up with TRBD2. The CDR3 is made up of 17 amino acids. Trimming at V came to 4 bases and at J to 7 bases, leaving 17 bases not matched to a gene. In germline, CDR1 is SGHAT, CDR2 FQNNGV. This chain's CDR3 is CASSSQTRLARRNTQYF. CDR3 nucleotide sequence: TGTGCCAGCAGCTCGCAAACCCGACTAGCCCGCCGCAATACGCAGTATTTT.

This clone came up once. The chain employs TRBV30 and TRBJ1-6, with 8 bases lining up with TRBD1. V lost 0 bases, J lost 16 bases, and 5 bases stayed unmatched. CDR3 length: 12 amino acids. The germline CDR1 and CDR2 sequences are GTSNPN and SVGIG (reference sequence). CDR3 sequence (DNA): TGTGCCTGGAGTGTGTCAGGACAGGGTCTCCACTTT. This codes for CAWSVSGQGLHF.